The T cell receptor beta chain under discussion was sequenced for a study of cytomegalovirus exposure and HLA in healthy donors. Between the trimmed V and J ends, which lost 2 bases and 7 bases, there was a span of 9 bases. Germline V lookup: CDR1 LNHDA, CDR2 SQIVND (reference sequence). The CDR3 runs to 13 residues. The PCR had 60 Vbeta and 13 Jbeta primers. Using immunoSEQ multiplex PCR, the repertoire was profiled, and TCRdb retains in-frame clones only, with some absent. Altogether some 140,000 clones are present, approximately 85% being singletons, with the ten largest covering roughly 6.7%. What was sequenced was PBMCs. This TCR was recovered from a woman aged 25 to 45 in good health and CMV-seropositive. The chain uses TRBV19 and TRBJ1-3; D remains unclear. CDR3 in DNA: TGTGCCAGTAGTATAAATTCCGCGAACACCATATATTTT. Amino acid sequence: CASSINSANTIYF.